This T cell receptor (beta chain) was observed in a study of graft-versus-host responses after intestinal transplantation. Study-wide points: GvH clones were found in recipient marrow; some appeared first in ileum or blood.

The protocol was immunoSEQ multiplex PCR, while the TCRdb copy is restricted to in-frame clones and leaves out a portion. This repertoire shows about 8,900 clones, around a quarter found once; its top ten account for about 5%. This CDR3 has 13 residues. The V segment lost 7 bases and the J segment 6 bases; nucleotides outside the gene matches: 7. The germline V gene encodes CDR1 LNHDA and CDR2 SQIVND (reference sequence). Plating combined 200,000 CFSE-labeled responder cells with 200,000 irradiated, violet-dye-labeled stimulator cells. In its sample, this clone was seen a few times. A clone one base away is much larger, so this may be a read error.

The specimen was alloreactive CD8+ T cells from a mixed lymphocyte reaction culture, collected before transplantation. As for subset: CFSE-low proliferating T cells sorted from roughly six-day pre-transplant mixed lymphocyte reaction (GvH or HvG direction). This clonotype was sampled from a human patient who was an organ donor for intestinal transplantation. V gene TRBV19 combines with J gene TRBJ2-7; 9 bases map to TRBD2. The CDR3 DNA is TGTGCCAGTACGCGCGGGGGGGCCGCCGAGCAGTACTTC. Its translation: CASTRGGAAEQYF. Looking up the rest from reference TRBV19 and TRBJ2-7 gives the full variable domain: DGGITQSPKYLFRKEGQNVTLSCEQNLNHDAMYWYRQDPGQGLRLIYYSQIVNDFQKGDIAEGYSVSREKKESFPLTVTSAQKNPTAFYLCASTRGGAAEQYFGPGTRLTVT.